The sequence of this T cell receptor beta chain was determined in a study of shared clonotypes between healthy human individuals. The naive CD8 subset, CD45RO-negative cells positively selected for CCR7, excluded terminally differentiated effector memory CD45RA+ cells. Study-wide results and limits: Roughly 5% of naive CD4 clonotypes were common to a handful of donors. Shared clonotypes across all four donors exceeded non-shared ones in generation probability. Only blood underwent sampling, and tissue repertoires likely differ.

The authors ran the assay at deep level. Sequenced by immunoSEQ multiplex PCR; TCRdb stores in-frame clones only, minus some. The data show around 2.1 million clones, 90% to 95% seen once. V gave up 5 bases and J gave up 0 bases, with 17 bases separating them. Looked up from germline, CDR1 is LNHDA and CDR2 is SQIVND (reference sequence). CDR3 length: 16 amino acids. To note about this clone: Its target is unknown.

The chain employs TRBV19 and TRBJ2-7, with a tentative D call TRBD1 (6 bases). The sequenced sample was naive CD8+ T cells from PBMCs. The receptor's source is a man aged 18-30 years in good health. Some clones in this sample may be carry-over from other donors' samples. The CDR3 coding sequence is TGTGCCAGTAGTGCCATAACAGGGCCGAGCTCCTACGAGCAGTACTTC. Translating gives CASSAITGPSSYEQYF.